Listed below are T cell receptor beta chains from one sample, sequenced in a study of vaccination and CD4 T cells after COVID-19. TCRdb used MiXCR to reprocess the PCR reads, holding one entry per CDR3 protein. This sample has about 20,000 distinct CDR3 sequences, with 80% to 85% found just once. No antigen has been identified for these receptors. The starting material was CD4+ T cells from blood, cultured in vitro, obtained after SARS-CoV-2 vaccination. These receptors were obtained from a human donor who received a COVID-19 vaccine. CDR3s include the opening cysteine and the closing phenylalanine or tryptophan. A D gene is named only where the DNA matches it firmly. The listing skips clone size in some rows; elsewhere it reads once, few, many or a size class.

v_gene: TRBV21-1
d_gene: .
abundance: few
j_gene: TRBJ1-2
CDR3aa: CASTPSIGTNYGYTF
CDR3nt: TGTGCCAGCACCCCATCTATAGGAACTAACTATGGCTACACCTTC

v_gene: TRBV25-1
d_gene: .
abundance: .
j_gene: TRBJ1-6
CDR3aa: CASSEYGSSYNSPLHF
CDR3nt: TGTGCCAGCAGTGAATACGGAAGCTCCTATAATTCACCCCTCCACTTT

v_gene: TRBV29-1
d_gene: .
abundance: .
j_gene: TRBJ1-2
CDR3aa: CSVWGNRVDGYTF
CDR3nt: TGCAGCGTTTGGGGAAACAGGGTGGATGGCTACACCTTC

v_gene: TRBV7-9
d_gene: .
abundance: .
j_gene: TRBJ1-4
CDR3aa: CASSSAGSANEKLFF
CDR3nt: TGTGCCAGCAGCTCGGCAGGGTCGGCTAATGAAAAACTGTTTTTT

v_gene: TRBV12-3/TRBV12-4
d_gene: TRBD2
abundance: few
j_gene: TRBJ2-5
CDR3aa: CASTAGGPSKTQYF
CDR3nt: TGTGCCAGCACCGCGGGGGGGCCCTCAAAGACCCAGTACTTC

v_gene: TRBV6-1
d_gene: .
abundance: .
j_gene: TRBJ1-3
CDR3aa: CASSESLVISGNTIYF
CDR3nt: TGTGCCAGCAGTGAATCTTTGGTAATCTCTGGAAACACCATATATTTT

v_gene: TRBV2
d_gene: TRBD1
abundance: .
j_gene: TRBJ1-2
CDR3aa: CASRDRDFDYGYTF
CDR3nt: TGTGCCAGCCGGGACAGGGATTTTGACTATGGCTACACCTTC

v_gene: TRBV12-3/TRBV12-4
d_gene: .
abundance: .
j_gene: TRBJ1-6
CDR3aa: CASSLGPLNSPLHF
CDR3nt: TGTGCCAGCAGTCTGGGACCGCTTAATTCACCCCTCCACTTT

v_gene: TRBV7-3
d_gene: .
abundance: .
j_gene: TRBJ2-2
CDR3aa: CASSLTGGGDTGELFF
CDR3nt: TGTGCCAGCAGCTTAACAGGCGGCGGGGACACCGGGGAGCTGTTTTTT

v_gene: TRBV11-3
d_gene: .
abundance: .
j_gene: TRBJ2-3
CDR3aa: CASSPGAESTDTQYF
CDR3nt: TGTGCCAGCAGCCCAGGAGCGGAGAGCACAGATACGCAGTATTTT

v_gene: TRBV30
d_gene: .
abundance: .
j_gene: TRBJ1-2
CDR3aa: CAWSGTGTFYGYTF
CDR3nt: TGTGCCTGGAGCGGCACAGGTACTTTCTATGGCTACACCTTC

v_gene: TRBV24-1
d_gene: TRBD1
abundance: .
j_gene: TRBJ1-2
CDR3aa: CATSDLRTGGEDGYTF
CDR3nt: TGTGCCACCAGTGATTTGCGGACAGGGGGCGAGGATGGCTACACCTTC

v_gene: TRBV6-1
d_gene: TRBD1
abundance: .
j_gene: TRBJ1-1
CDR3aa: CASVQGALNTEAFF
CDR3nt: TGTGCCAGTGTCCAGGGGGCTCTGAACACTGAAGCTTTCTTT

v_gene: TRBV24-1
d_gene: .
abundance: .
j_gene: TRBJ2-5
CDR3aa: CATSDLETQYF
CDR3nt: TGTGCCACCAGTGATCTGGAGACCCAGTACTTC

v_gene: TRBV7-8
d_gene: .
abundance: .
j_gene: TRBJ1-1
CDR3aa: CASRHFRGGAEAFF
CDR3nt: TGTGCCAGCAGACATTTCAGGGGCGGCGCTGAAGCTTTCTTT

v_gene: TRBV6-1
d_gene: .
abundance: .
j_gene: TRBJ1-3
CDR3aa: CASSDGYGNTIYF
CDR3nt: TGTGCCAGCAGTGATGGCTATGGAAACACCATATATTTT

v_gene: TRBV15
d_gene: TRBD2
abundance: .
j_gene: TRBJ2-2
CDR3aa: CATSRAGTRSPGELFF
CDR3nt: TGTGCCACCAGCAGAGCCGGGACTAGGAGCCCCGGGGAGCTGTTTTTT

v_gene: TRBV20-1
d_gene: TRBD1
abundance: few
j_gene: TRBJ1-5
CDR3aa: CSATTGEVLQPQHF
CDR3nt: TGCAGTGCTACGACAGGGGAGGTCCTTCAGCCCCAGCATTTT

v_gene: TRBV6-1
d_gene: .
abundance: .
j_gene: TRBJ2-3
CDR3aa: CASSRDSSTDTQYF
CDR3nt: TGTGCCAGCAGCCGAGATTCTAGCACAGATACGCAGTATTTT

v_gene: TRBV27
d_gene: .
abundance: .
j_gene: TRBJ1-4
CDR3aa: CASSLGRVREKLFF
CDR3nt: TGTGCCAGCAGTTTAGGGCGGGTCCGTGAAAAACTGTTTTTT

v_gene: TRBV2
d_gene: .
abundance: .
j_gene: TRBJ2-7
CDR3aa: CASSVQETYEQYF
CDR3nt: TGTGCCAGCAGTGTGCAGGAGACCTACGAGCAGTACTTC

v_gene: TRBV7-3
d_gene: TRBD2
abundance: .
j_gene: TRBJ2-5
CDR3aa: CASSFGTSVGETQYF
CDR3nt: TGTGCCAGCAGCTTCGGGACTAGCGTGGGAGAGACCCAGTACTTC

v_gene: TRBV20-1
d_gene: TRBD2
abundance: .
j_gene: TRBJ2-5
CDR3aa: CSASSSGGIQETQYF
CDR3nt: TGCAGTGCTAGTTCTAGCGGGGGGATCCAAGAGACCCAGTACTTC

v_gene: TRBV2
d_gene: TRBD2
abundance: .
j_gene: TRBJ2-4
CDR3aa: CASSGPPIGGSGNIQYF
CDR3nt: TGTGCCAGCAGTGGGCCACCGATCGGGGGGTCAGGAAACATTCAGTACTTC

v_gene: TRBV20-1
d_gene: TRBD2
abundance: .
j_gene: TRBJ2-5
CDR3aa: CSAREAGALETQYF
CDR3nt: TGCAGTGCTAGAGAAGCGGGGGCCCTAGAGACCCAGTACTTC

v_gene: TRBV19
d_gene: .
abundance: .
j_gene: TRBJ1-2
CDR3aa: CASSTLDRRMRYTF
CDR3nt: TGTGCCAGTAGCACCCTGGACAGAAGGATGCGCTACACCTTC

v_gene: TRBV20-1
d_gene: TRBD2
abundance: few
j_gene: TRBJ2-3
CDR3aa: CSARASGGGLTDTQYF
CDR3nt: TGCAGTGCTAGAGCTAGCGGGGGGGGCCTCACAGATACGCAGTATTTT

v_gene: TRBV24-1
d_gene: .
abundance: once
j_gene: TRBJ2-2
CDR3aa: CATRYRDTGELFF
CDR3nt: TGTGCCACCAGATACAGGGACACCGGGGAGCTGTTTTTT

v_gene: TRBV19
d_gene: .
abundance: .
j_gene: TRBJ1-3
CDR3aa: CASSSLIGNTIYF
CDR3nt: TGTGCCAGTAGTAGCCTAATTGGAAACACCATATATTTT

v_gene: TRBV20-1
d_gene: TRBD2
abundance: .
j_gene: TRBJ2-1
CDR3aa: CSALLAGGSNEQFF
CDR3nt: TGCAGTGCTCTTCTAGCGGGGGGGAGCAATGAGCAGTTCTTC

v_gene: TRBV6-2/TRBV6-3
d_gene: .
abundance: .
j_gene: TRBJ1-1
CDR3aa: CASRRSNTEAFF
CDR3nt: TGTGCCAGCAGACGTTCGAACACTGAAGCTTTCTTT

v_gene: TRBV20-1
d_gene: .
abundance: .
j_gene: TRBJ1-5
CDR3aa: CSARTDSYSNQPQHF
CDR3nt: TGCAGTGCTAGGACCGACAGTTACAGCAATCAGCCCCAGCATTTT

v_gene: TRBV19
d_gene: .
abundance: few
j_gene: TRBJ1-1
CDR3aa: CASSMRTAFSTEAFF
CDR3nt: TGTGCCAGTAGTATGAGAACGGCGTTCTCGACTGAAGCTTTCTTT

v_gene: TRBV7-3
d_gene: .
abundance: .
j_gene: TRBJ2-2
CDR3aa: CASSSAGPGELFF
CDR3nt: TGTGCCAGCAGCTCGGCGGGGCCCGGGGAGCTGTTTTTT

v_gene: TRBV2
d_gene: .
abundance: .
j_gene: TRBJ2-3
CDR3aa: CASSEKDTQYF
CDR3nt: TGTGCCAGCAGTGAAAAGGATACGCAGTATTTT

v_gene: TRBV11-2
d_gene: .
abundance: .
j_gene: TRBJ2-7
CDR3aa: CASSSVRGGLKEQYF
CDR3nt: TGTGCCAGCAGCTCAGTTAGAGGGGGGCTGAAGGAGCAGTACTTC

v_gene: TRBV15
d_gene: TRBD1
abundance: few
j_gene: TRBJ1-2
CDR3aa: CATSREGQANYGYTF
CDR3nt: TGTGCCACCAGCAGAGAAGGACAGGCGAACTATGGCTACACCTTC

v_gene: TRBV30
d_gene: TRBD2
abundance: .
j_gene: TRBJ2-1
CDR3aa: CAWTSGGFLGSYNEQFF
CDR3nt: TGTGCCTGGACTAGCGGGGGGTTTTTAGGCTCCTACAATGAGCAGTTCTTC

v_gene: TRBV6-1
d_gene: .
abundance: .
j_gene: TRBJ1-6
CDR3aa: CASGQGLWNSPLHF
CDR3nt: TGTGCCAGCGGTCAAGGGTTGTGGAATTCACCCCTCCACTTT

v_gene: TRBV20-1
d_gene: TRBD2
abundance: .
j_gene: TRBJ2-3
CDR3aa: CSASLGVAGGTDTQYF
CDR3nt: TGCAGTGCTAGCCTAGGGGTAGCGGGTGGCACAGATACGCAGTATTTT

v_gene: TRBV11-2
d_gene: .
abundance: once
j_gene: TRBJ1-2
CDR3aa: CASSLITGAYGYTF
CDR3nt: TGTGCCAGCAGCTTAATCACCGGGGCTTATGGCTACACCTTC

v_gene: TRBV20-1
d_gene: TRBD2
abundance: .
j_gene: TRBJ2-3
CDR3aa: CSAPGLADTDTQYF
CDR3nt: TGCAGTGCTCCGGGACTAGCGGACACAGATACGCAGTATTTT

v_gene: TRBV7-2
d_gene: TRBD1
abundance: .
j_gene: TRBJ1-4
CDR3aa: CASSTRGVFNEKLFF
CDR3nt: TGTGCCAGCAGCACCAGGGGGGTATTTAATGAAAAACTGTTTTTT

v_gene: TRBV6-1
d_gene: TRBD2
abundance: .
j_gene: TRBJ2-3
CDR3aa: CASSLAGVSDTQYF
CDR3nt: TGTGCCAGCAGCTTGGCGGGGGTATCAGATACGCAGTATTTT

v_gene: TRBV7-9
d_gene: .
abundance: .
j_gene: TRBJ2-2
CDR3aa: CASSTDYNTGELFF
CDR3nt: TGTGCCAGCAGCACCGATTACAACACCGGGGAGCTGTTTTTT

v_gene: TRBV12-5
d_gene: .
abundance: .
j_gene: TRBJ1-1
CDR3aa: CASGLGGNTEAFF
CDR3nt: TGTGCTAGTGGTTTGGGGGGGAACACTGAAGCTTTCTTT

v_gene: TRBV24-1
d_gene: TRBD1
abundance: .
j_gene: TRBJ2-5
CDR3aa: CATSASGTGRRKTQYF
CDR3nt: TGTGCCACCAGTGCCTCCGGGACAGGGAGGCGGAAGACCCAGTACTTC

v_gene: TRBV27
d_gene: .
abundance: once
j_gene: TRBJ2-3
CDR3aa: CASSLLGGGTSDTQYF
CDR3nt: TGTGCCAGCAGCCTATTGGGAGGCGGAACCTCAGATACGCAGTATTTT

v_gene: TRBV23-1
d_gene: TRBD1
abundance: once
j_gene: TRBJ2-7
CDR3aa: CASKTSRDRGLGEQYF
CDR3nt: TGCGCCAGCAAAACCAGTCGGGACAGGGGGCTCGGGGAGCAGTACTTC

v_gene: TRBV15
d_gene: TRBD2
abundance: few
j_gene: TRBJ2-5
CDR3aa: CASSSLAGGYRETQYF
CDR3nt: TGTGCCAGCAGTTCACTAGCGGGGGGGTATCGGGAGACCCAGTACTTC

v_gene: TRBV11-2
d_gene: .
abundance: .
j_gene: TRBJ2-7
CDR3aa: CASSLSGRAYEQYF
CDR3nt: TGTGCCAGCAGTCTCTCGGGCCGGGCCTACGAGCAGTACTTC

v_gene: TRBV25-1
d_gene: .
abundance: .
j_gene: TRBJ2-3
CDR3aa: CASSSGISTDTQYF
CDR3nt: TGTGCCAGCAGTTCGGGGATAAGCACAGATACGCAGTATTTT

v_gene: TRBV9
d_gene: .
abundance: .
j_gene: TRBJ2-7
CDR3aa: CASSDREASYEQYF
CDR3nt: TGTGCCAGCAGCGACAGGGAAGCCTCCTACGAGCAGTACTTC

v_gene: TRBV7-2
d_gene: TRBD1
abundance: .
j_gene: TRBJ1-2
CDR3aa: CASSLWQGAYYGYTF
CDR3nt: TGTGCCAGCAGCTTATGGCAGGGGGCTTACTATGGCTACACCTTC